This is a list of T cell receptor beta chains from one sample in a study of blood T cell repertoires in COVID-19. TCRdb's table, derived via immunoSEQ multiplex PCR, lists solely in-frame clones and lacks some. The sample includes around 120,000 clones, 85% to 90% of them seen just once. What was sequenced was peripheral blood. Every receptor here comes from a woman in her fifties or sixties with COVID-19, enrolled during active disease. The CDR3 runs from the conserved cysteine through the conserved F or W. D genes are given only for firm matches.

v_gene: TRBV4-3; len: 15; j_gene: TRBJ1-4; d_gene: TRBD1; CDR3aa: CASSQDWTGGEKLFF
v_gene: TRBV29-1; len: 12; j_gene: TRBJ2-5; d_gene: TRBD1; CDR3aa: CSAGQSQETQYF
v_gene: TRBV9; len: 14; j_gene: TRBJ2-1; d_gene: TRBD1; CDR3aa: CASNPGGSYNEQFF
v_gene: TRBV6-5; len: 14; j_gene: TRBJ1-1; d_gene: .; CDR3aa: CASSKREWNTEAFF
v_gene: TRBV6-2/TRBV6-3; len: 15; j_gene: TRBJ2-5; d_gene: TRBD2; CDR3aa: CASSSGLAGQETQYF
v_gene: TRBV6-4; len: 15; j_gene: TRBJ2-1; d_gene: .; CDR3aa: CASSEFTGFNNEQFF
v_gene: TRBV25-1; len: 15; j_gene: TRBJ1-2; d_gene: TRBD1; CDR3aa: CASSEDIRGRYGYTF
v_gene: TRBV29-1; len: 18; j_gene: TRBJ2-2; d_gene: TRBD1; CDR3aa: CSDWGRGRPVRTTGELFF
v_gene: TRBV4-3; len: 15; j_gene: TRBJ2-2; d_gene: TRBD2; CDR3aa: CASSPGGANTGELFF
v_gene: TRBV9; len: 14; j_gene: TRBJ2-2; d_gene: .; CDR3aa: CASSTGQNTGELFF
v_gene: TRBV11-2; len: 14; j_gene: TRBJ2-5; d_gene: .; CDR3aa: CASSLLNRQETQYF
v_gene: TRBV10-3; len: 15; j_gene: TRBJ2-6; d_gene: TRBD2; CDR3aa: CAISGGGAGANVLTF
v_gene: TRBV4-2; len: 18; j_gene: TRBJ1-6; d_gene: TRBD1; CDR3aa: CASSQEPRGTGESSPLHF
v_gene: TRBV3-1/TRBV3-2; len: 19; j_gene: TRBJ2-1; d_gene: TRBD2; CDR3aa: CASSRMAGGPGLSYNEQFF
v_gene: TRBV19; len: 15; j_gene: TRBJ1-5; d_gene: TRBD1; CDR3aa: CASSIGTGYNQPQHF
v_gene: TRBV15; len: 17; j_gene: TRBJ2-5; d_gene: TRBD1; CDR3aa: CATSSSLRDREWETQYF
v_gene: TRBV18; len: 17; j_gene: TRBJ1-1; d_gene: TRBD1; CDR3aa: CASSPTNPGQGVSEAFF